Here is one T cell receptor (beta chain) with its context. Its target is unknown. TCRdb keeps only in-frame clones here, not all; method: immunoSEQ multiplex PCR. The sample shows millions of clones, about 95% of them seen only once. The source of the sample is a study of shared clonotypes between healthy human individuals. Overall study results and limits: Exclusively blood specimens were collected; tissue repertoires likely differ. Naive CD4 clonotype sharing across several donors was 4.5% to 6%.

Trimming pared 0 bases from V and 0 bases from J, leaving 16 bases between. Germline loops: CDR1 SGDLS, CDR2 YYNGEE. The CDR3 runs to 17 residues. CD45RO-negative, CCR7-positively selected cells formed the naive CD8 fraction, excluding terminally differentiated effector memory CD45RA+ cells. The chain joins TRBV9 to TRBJ2-7, with D possibly TRBD2 on 7 matching bases. This sequence was found in a young man in good health. Sequencing used naive CD8+ T cells sorted from blood. The CDR3 bases are TGTGCCAGCAGCGTAGATTCGGGGGGCGGTAGCTCCTACGAGCAGTACTTC. It codes for CASSVDSGGGSSYEQYF.